The 25 T cell receptor beta chains below all came from one sample that was sequenced in a study of shared clonotypes between healthy human individuals. Repertoires were generated with immunoSEQ multiplex PCR, while TCRdb's copy carries only in-frame clones and drops some. This sample has millions of clones, with 85% to 95% found just once. The sequenced sample consisted of naive CD4+ T cells sorted from blood. Subset: CD45RA+ positively selected. Source of these receptors: a man aged 18 to 29 in good health.

Only one count was recorded for this clone. The chain joins TRBV7-9 to TRBJ1-3; D unclear. V shed 1 base and J shed 7 bases, with 20 bases lying between them. CDR3 size: 17 residues. Germline lookup yields CDR1 SEHNR and CDR2 FQNEAQ (reference sequence). CDR3 sequence: CASSLGAGSGPANTIYF. CDR3 nucleotides: TGTGCCAGCAGCTTAGGCGCCGGGTCAGGTCCCGCTAACACCATATATTTT.

The chain is built from TRBV4-3 and TRBJ1-5; a weak D match, TRBD1 (5 bases). The CDR3 runs 16 residues. V lost 0 bases, J lost 4 bases, and 13 bases lay in between. Germline V gene data show CDR1 as LGHNA and CDR2 as YSLEER. CDR3 bases: TGCGCCAGCAGCCAAGACGCGGGGGGGGTAAATCAGCCCCAGCATTTT. Translated, it gives CASSQDAGGVNQPQHF.

This chain links TRBV16 with TRBJ2-1, with TRBD2 identical over 9 bases. The length of the CDR3 is 16 residues. From germline, CDR1 is KGHSY and CDR2 FQNENV. Germline trimming cut 2 bases from V and 3 bases from J; bases unmatched to any gene: 5. Written as DNA, the CDR3 is TGTGCCAGCAGCCAACCGACTAGCGGCTACTACAATGAGCAGTTCTTC. Amino acids: CASSQPTSGYYNEQFF.

This chain connects TRBV10-3 to TRBJ2-1; 11 bases fit TRBD2. The germline CDR1 and CDR2 sequences are ENHRY and SYGVKD. This CDR3 region has 15 residues. J lost 7 bases, V lost 5 bases, and 7 bases had no gene match. In DNA, the CDR3 is TGTGCCATCAGTAATAGCGGGGGGGCCGAAAATGAGCAGTTCTTC. Translated: CAISNSGGAENEQFF.

The chain links TRBV5-1 to TRBJ2-7; D is possibly TRBD1 (6 bases). CDR3 length: 15 amino acids. Germline assignment: CDR1 SGHRS and CDR2 YFSETQ. Deletions cut 6 bases from V and 2 bases from J, with 18 bases between. CDR3 amino acids: CASTGNWTAAYEQYF. The CDR3 bases are TGCGCCAGCACCGGTAACTGGACAGCCGCCTACGAGCAGTACTTC.

The rearrangement uses TRBV7-2 and TRBJ2-1, with 11 positions matching TRBD2. The CDR3 contains 16 residues. V was clipped by 1 base and J by 6 bases; unmatched bases: 5. Germline V gene lookup returns CDR1 SGHTA and CDR2 FQGNSA. The CDR3 sequence: CASSLEGLAAFNEQFF. The CDR3 DNA follows: TGTGCCAGCAGCTTAGAGGGACTAGCGGCCTTCAATGAGCAGTTCTTC.

The chain has TRBV19 and TRBJ1-5; D is unclear. The ends were cut back, 7 bases at V and 0 bases at J, with 13 bases in the middle. Per the germline V gene, CDR1 is LNHDA and CDR2 is SQIVND (reference sequence). CDR3 size: 15 residues. CDR3 nucleotide sequence: TGTGCCAGTAATGAGAACAGACATAGCAATCAGCCCCAGCATTTT. Protein sequence: CASNENRHSNQPQHF.

This clone has just one count. This rearrangement joins TRBV2 to TRBJ1-5; weak D call: TRBD1 (6 bases). The CDR3 sequence is 15 residues long. The germline gives CDR1 SNHLY, CDR2 FYNNEI. Trimming shortened V by 7 bases and J by 1 base, and 14 bases separated the two germline ends. The CDR3 nucleotides are TGTGCCAGCACCGAGGAGGGGGGCAGCAATCAGCCCCAGCATTTT. This translates into CASTEEGGSNQPQHF.

The CDR3 here is CASSMRTAYLSGTGELFF. In nucleotides, the CDR3 is TGTGCCAGTAGTATGAGAACAGCATACCTCTCAGGCACCGGGGAGCTGTTTTTT. The chain uses TRBV19 and TRBJ2-2, with D hard to call. V was trimmed by 3 bases and J by 4 bases, leaving 21 bases between them. Germline V gene sequence: CDR1 LNHDA, CDR2 SQIVND (reference sequence). This CDR3 contains 18 residues.

CDR3 region: CASSVALLSYEQYF. The CDR3 nucleotides read TGTGCCAGCAGCGTAGCCTTGTTGAGCTACGAGCAGTACTTC. This sequence joins TRBV9 and TRBJ2-7; no reliable D call. This CDR3 comprises 14 residues. V lost 0 bases and J 3 bases, leaving 10 bases between the germline ends. Germline-derived CDR1 and CDR2 are SGDLS and YYNGEE.

As regards this clone: The sample has other DNA sequences that encode this CDR3 too. The chain is built from TRBV9 and TRBJ2-3; D may match TRBD1 or TRBD2 (5 bases each). Germline lookup yields CDR1 SGDLS and CDR2 YYNGEE. Trimming took off 4 bases at V and 2 bases at J, with 11 bases between the two ends. This CDR3 spans 14 amino acids. Here the CDR3 DNA reads TGTGCCAGCAGCAGTGGGACCTCCACAGATACGCAGTATTTT. This codes for CASSSGTSTDTQYF.

The chain recombines TRBV30 with TRBJ2-7; either TRBD1 or TRBD2 may fit D (7 bases each). There are 13 residues in the CDR3. Germline CDR1 GTSNPN, CDR2 SVGIG (reference sequence). Between the trimmed V and J ends, which lost 2 bases and 6 bases, there was a span of 14 bases. The CDR3 DNA is TGTGCCTGGAGTTTCAGGGGGGGCGGCGAGCAGTACTTC. Its protein product is CAWSFRGGGEQYF.

V and J are TRBV5-1 and TRBJ2-7, with 8 bases identical to TRBD1. In germline, CDR1 is SGHRS, CDR2 YFSETQ. This CDR3 is 15 amino acids long. With V trimmed by 0 bases and J by 3 bases, 5 bases remained unmatched. The CDR3 coding sequence is TGCGCCAGCAGCTTGGGGACAGGGCCAGACTACGAGCAGTACTTC. Its protein is CASSLGTGPDYEQYF.

V is TRBV5-1 and J is TRBJ2-5; 7 nucleotides align to TRBD2. V gave up 1 base and J gave up 2 bases; unmatched junction bases: 8. Germline V gives CDR1 SGHRS, CDR2 YFSETQ. There are 16 residues in the CDR3. The DNA for the CDR3 is TGCGCCAGCAGCTTGATTGCTAGCGGAGTACAAGAGACCCAGTACTTC. Translated, it gives CASSLIASGVQETQYF. Combining the CDR3 with reference TRBV5-1 and TRBJ2-5 gives the whole variable domain KAGVTQTPRYLIKTRGQQVTLSCSPISGHRSVSWYQQTPGQGLQFLFEYFSETQRNKGNFPGRFSGRQFSNSRSEMNVSTLELGDSALYLCASSLIASGVQETQYFGPGTRLLVL.

As to this clone: This specimen includes other DNA sequences encoding the same CDR3. The CDR3 sequence is CASSPGTNQPQHF. The CDR3 DNA follows: TGTGCCAGCTCACCAGGGACGAATCAGCCCCAGCATTTT. This chain connects TRBV18 to TRBJ1-5; a weak D match, TRBD1 (5 bases). The CDR3 consists of 13 residues. The germline gives CDR1 KGHSH, CDR2 LQKENI. Trimming pared 2 bases from V and 4 bases from J, leaving 6 bases between. The full variable domain, its missing parts supplied by reference TRBV18 and TRBJ1-5, is NAGVMQNPRHLVRRRGQEARLRCSPMKGHSHVYWYRQLPEEGLKFMVYLQKENIIDESGMPKERFSAEFPKEGPSILRIQQVVRGDSAAYFCASSPGTNQPQHFGDGTRLSIL.

The chain uses TRBV10-1 and TRBJ2-1; 11 bases are a match to TRBD2. Germline CDR1 is WNHNN and CDR2 is SYGVQD (reference sequence). The junction had 8 bases not matched to a gene; V was cut back by 3 bases and J by 10 bases. The CDR3 has 15 residues. CDR3 DNA sequence: TGCGCCAGCAGTGATTCCGGGACTAGCGGACGCGAGCAGTTCTTC. This sequence encodes CASSDSGTSGREQFF.

The genes are TRBV6-6 and TRBJ1-5; tentatively, D is TRBD1 (6 bases). This CDR3 contains 13 residues. V was trimmed by 5 bases and J by 7 bases, leaving 12 bases between them. Germline V gene data show CDR1 as MNHNY and CDR2 as SVGAGI (reference sequence). The CDR3 region has the DNA TGTGCCAGCAGTCCACAGGGCGCCCAGCCCCAGCATTTT. This translates into CASSPQGAQPQHF.

The gene calls are TRBV18 and TRBJ1-1, with TRBD1 as a possible D gene (5 bases). V was shortened by 0 bases and J by 6 bases, with 14 bases between the two germline ends. Per the germline V gene, CDR1 is KGHSH and CDR2 is LQKENI. The CDR3 sequence is 15 residues long. DNA of the CDR3: TGTGCCAGCTCACCACCGGCAGGGCGAACGGCTGAAGCTTTCTTT. As protein: CASSPPAGRTAEAFF.

The V gene is TRBV28, the J gene TRBJ2-1; possible D gene TRBD2, 6 bases. The CDR3 extends over 14 amino acids. V lost 3 bases, J lost 3 bases, and 9 bases lay in between. CDR1 is MDHEN, CDR2 SYDVKM, per germline. This CDR3 reads CASSFVGGYNEQFF. In DNA, the CDR3 is TGTGCCAGCAGTTTTGTGGGGGGCTACAATGAGCAGTTCTTC.

The chain combines TRBV30 with TRBJ2-7; weak D call: TRBD1 (6 bases). The CDR3 sequence is 13 residues long. Germline V CDR1 and CDR2: GTSNPN, SVGIG (reference sequence). Trimming left V 2 bases short and J 1 base short, with 9 bases between. CDR3 coding DNA: TGTGCCTGGAGTACAGGGATATCCTACGAGCAGTACTTC. Amino acids: CAWSTGISYEQYF.

The rearrangement links TRBV4-2 to TRBJ2-7; TRBD2 matches at 10 bases. The ends lost 0 bases at V and 4 bases at J; junction bases unmatched: 9. Germline CDR1 reads LGHNA; CDR2 reads YNFKEQ. This CDR3 comprises 17 residues. CDR3 DNA sequence: TGTGCCAGCAGCCAAGAATCCCCAACTAGCGGGGTATACGAGCAGTACTTC. This sequence encodes CASSQESPTSGVYEQYF.

The chain has TRBV5-1 and TRBJ2-7, with D perhaps matching TRBD1 (6 bases). CDR1 is SGHRS, CDR2 YFSETQ, per germline. The CDR3 loop spans 16 amino acids. V lost 2 bases and J lost 2, with 17 bases in between. CDR3 region: CASSFSQTGPPYEQYF. As DNA, the CDR3 is TGCGCCAGCAGCTTCAGTCAGACAGGCCCTCCCTACGAGCAGTACTTC.

This clone was seen once. This chain joins TRBV19 and TRBJ2-2, with TRBD2 as a possible D gene (6 bases). Germline CDR1 reads LNHDA; CDR2 reads SQIVND (reference sequence). This CDR3 spans 15 amino acids. Between the trimmed V and J ends, which lost 7 bases and 2 bases, there was a span of 14 bases. CDR3 in DNA: TGTGCCAGTAATGGACTATTCCGAAACACCGGGGAGCTGTTTTTT. This gives the protein CASNGLFRNTGELFF.

With regard to this clone: This sample includes further DNA sequences coding for the same CDR3. The V call is TRBV18, the J call TRBJ1-3; D is unclear. This CDR3 has 18 residues. Trimming cost V 1 base and J 2 bases, with 18 bases left between them. The germline gives CDR1 KGHSH, CDR2 LQKENI. CDR3: CASSPRVGFDIAGNTIYF. The CDR3 DNA reads as TGTGCCAGCTCACCACGAGTAGGCTTCGATATAGCTGGAAACACCATATATTTT.

The chain joins TRBV7-3 to TRBJ2-3; perhaps TRBD1 as D (6 bases). Per germline, CDR1 SGHTA and CDR2 FQGTGA. The ends were cut back, 5 bases at V and 3 bases at J, with 15 bases in the middle. This CDR3 is 15 amino acids long. The CDR3: CASSAGQGYTDTQYF. CDR3 nucleotide sequence: TGTGCCAGCAGCGCGGGCCAGGGGTATACAGATACGCAGTATTTT.